These 24 T cell receptor beta chains came from one sample sequenced in a study of cytomegalovirus exposure and HLA in healthy donors. Assay used: immunoSEQ multiplex PCR; TCRdb lists only in-frame clones, some missing. This table has 100,000 to 150,000 clones, approximately 94% appearing once. The sample taken for sequencing was PBMCs. All receptors come from a man aged 18 to 29 in good health and CMV-seronegative.

The chain uses TRBV28 and TRBJ2-1; 7 bases align to TRBD1. The CDR3 contains 17 residues. J gave up 9 bases and V 7 bases, and 21 bases lay outside the gene matches. Per germline, CDR1 MDHEN and CDR2 SYDVKM. CDR3 DNA sequence: TGTGCCAGCAATGGTGGAAAAGGGGGCGCGGTTGATGGTGAGCAGTTCTTC. Residues: CASNGGKGGAVDGEQFF.

The gene calls are TRBV19 and TRBJ1-5; a weak D match, TRBD1 (5 bases). Germline CDR1 and CDR2: LNHDA and SQIVND (reference sequence). Deletions cut 7 bases from V and 4 bases from J, with 8 bases between. The CDR3 covers 12 residues. CDR3 nucleotide sequence: TGTGCCAGTAACGCAGGGAATCAGCCCCAGCATTTT. Its translation is CASNAGNQPQHF. The full variable domain, its missing parts supplied by reference TRBV19 and TRBJ1-5, is DGGITQSPKYLFRKEGQNVTLSCEQNLNHDAMYWYRQDPGQGLRLIYYSQIVNDFQKGDIAEGYSVSREKKESFPLTVTSAQKNPTAFYLCASNAGNQPQHFGDGTRLSIL.

The rearrangement links TRBV7-9 to TRBJ1-4; the D gene is possibly TRBD1 (5 bases). V was shortened by 5 bases and J by 3 bases, with 7 bases between the two germline ends. Germline CDR1 is SEHNR and CDR2 is FQNEAQ (reference sequence). This CDR3 is built from 13 residues. CDR3 sequence: CASSARANEKLFF. The DNA for the CDR3 is TGTGCCAGCAGCGCCAGGGCTAATGAAAAACTGTTTTTT.

The chain employs TRBV6-6 and TRBJ1-4; D remains unclear. The CDR3 loop spans 11 amino acids. Trimming took off 3 bases at V and 8 bases at J, with 4 bases between the two ends. Germline values: CDR1 MNHNY, CDR2 SVGAGI (reference sequence). The CDR3 is CASSYSEKLFF. The CDR3 coding sequence is TGTGCCAGCAGTTATTCAGAAAAACTGTTTTTT.

This CDR3 is CASSDLRAQVYNEQFF. CDR3 DNA sequence: TGTGCCAGCAGTGACCTTCGCGCGCAGGTCTACAATGAGCAGTTCTTC. The V gene is TRBV27, the J gene TRBJ2-1; D not certain. The V end lost 5 bases, the J end lost 3 bases, and 17 bases lay between the germline ends. CDR3 size: 16 residues. Germline CDR1 MNHEY, CDR2 SMNVEV (reference sequence).

On this clone itself: The junction departs from germline at one end; a sequencing error may be responsible. The V gene is TRBV7-9, the J gene TRBJ2-1; 10 bases line up with TRBD2. This CDR3 is 13 amino acids long. Germline CDR1 and CDR2: SEHNR and FQNEAQ (reference sequence). CDR3: CASSLAGVDEQFF. For the CDR3, the DNA is TGTGCCAGCAGCCTAGCGGGAGTAGATGAGCAGTTCTTC.

The chain uses TRBV28 and TRBJ2-4, with TRBD1 matching over 9 bases. This CDR3 has 13 amino acids. Germline V gene sequence: CDR1 MDHEN, CDR2 SYDVKM. With 3 bases clipped from V and 10 bases from J, the junction kept 4 bases outside the gene matches. The CDR3 region is CASSLMGTGIQYF. The CDR3 DNA follows: TGTGCCAGCAGTTTGATGGGGACAGGGATTCAGTACTTC.

The chain combines TRBV7-9 with TRBJ2-7; 7 positions agree with TRBD2. Germline V CDR1 and CDR2: SEHNR, FQNEAQ (reference sequence). V was pared by 5 bases and J by 4 bases, with 14 bases of the junction left unmatched. The CDR3 loop spans 16 amino acids. DNA of the CDR3: TGTGCCAGCAGCCCTCTCCAGGAGGGAGGGAGGTACGAGCAGTACTTC. This codes for CASSPLQEGGRYEQYF.

The chain uses TRBV11-2 and TRBJ2-2; weak D call: TRBD1 (5 bases). This CDR3 comprises 15 residues. The V gene lost 4 bases and the J gene lost 4 bases, with 13 bases spanning the gap. CDR1 is SGHAT, CDR2 FQNNGV, per germline. CDR3 region: CASSSVGARTGELFF. CDR3 in DNA: TGTGCCAGCAGCTCTGTTGGGGCTCGCACCGGGGAGCTGTTTTTT.

The V call is TRBV4-3, the J call TRBJ2-5; 10 bases fit TRBD2. J gave up 5 bases and V 0 bases, and 12 bases lay outside the gene matches. From germline, CDR1 is LGHNA and CDR2 YSLEER. The CDR3 is 18 residues long. DNA for the CDR3: TGCGCCAGCAGCCAAGACCAAAGTAGCGGGAGGCCGGGGGAGACCCAGTACTTC. Translating it yields CASSQDQSSGRPGETQYF.

This clone has just a few counts. The chain uses TRBV28 and TRBJ2-7, with D perhaps matching TRBD2 (7 bases). From germline, CDR1 is MDHEN and CDR2 SYDVKM. The CDR3 spans 17 residues. The V and J ends lost 8 bases and 0 bases respectively, with 23 bases between them. In nucleotides, the CDR3 is TGTGCCAGCCTCGAGGGGGGGCTAGCGGAATCCTCCTACGAGCAGTACTTC. Protein sequence: CASLEGGLAESSYEQYF.

The V and J genes are TRBV7-2 and TRBJ1-2; no reliable D call. Trimming took off 3 bases at V and 4 bases at J, with 3 bases between the two ends. The CDR3 extends over 11 amino acids. The germline gives CDR1 SGHTA, CDR2 FQGNSA. This chain's CDR3 is CASSFSYGYTF. The DNA of the CDR3 is TGTGCCAGCAGCTTCAGCTATGGCTACACCTTC.

The CDR3, as DNA: TGTGCCAGCAGCGCCCCGGGGAGGACGAACACCGGGGAGCTGTTTTTT. Protein product: CASSAPGRTNTGELFF. The chain is built from TRBV9 and TRBJ2-2; tentative D call: TRBD2 (6 bases). Germline loops: CDR1 SGDLS, CDR2 YYNGEE. V shed 3 bases and J shed 0 bases, with 12 bases lying between them. This CDR3 has 16 amino acids.

The genes are TRBV5-4 and TRBJ2-7; D not certain. Trimming took 0 bases from V and 0 from J, leaving 10 bases between them. From germline, CDR1 is SGHNT and CDR2 YYREEE (reference sequence). The CDR3 totals 15 residues. The CDR3 nucleotides are TGTGCCAGCAGCTTGGAGGCAGGTACCTCCTACGAGCAGTACTTC. It translates to CASSLEAGTSYEQYF. Full variable domain (remainder filled in from reference TRBV5-4 and TRBJ2-7): ETGVTQSPTHLIKTRGQQVTLRCSSQSGHNTVSWYQQALGQGPQFIFQYYREEENGRGNFPPRFSGLQFPNYSSELNVNALELDDSALYLCASSLEAGTSYEQYFGPGTRLTVT.

This chain links TRBV15 with TRBJ2-7; 11 bases line up with TRBD2. In germline, CDR1 is LNHNV, CDR2 YYDKDF (reference sequence). CDR3 size: 16 residues. The V segment lost 1 base and the J segment 3 bases; nucleotides outside the gene matches: 5. The CDR3 reads CATSRVLLAGDYEQYF. CDR3 sequence (DNA): TGTGCCACCAGCAGAGTCCTACTAGCGGGAGACTACGAGCAGTACTTC.

This chain joins TRBV5-4 and TRBJ2-7; the match to TRBD1 covers 7 bases. Germline assignment: CDR1 SGHNT and CDR2 YYREEE (reference sequence). Trimming at V came to 4 bases and at J to 6 bases, leaving 7 bases not matched to a gene. This CDR3 is built from 13 residues. This chain's CDR3 is CASSPRQGGEQYF. The CDR3 DNA reads TGTGCCAGCAGCCCCAGACAGGGTGGCGAGCAGTACTTC.

The V call is TRBV15, the J call TRBJ2-7; 9 bases are a match to TRBD2. The CDR3 has 16 amino acids. From germline, CDR1 is LNHNV and CDR2 YYDKDF (reference sequence). V lost 1 base, J lost 5 bases, and 9 bases stayed unmatched. CDR3 sequence: CATSRVGIAGANEQYF. The CDR3 region has the DNA TGTGCCACCAGCAGAGTGGGAATAGCGGGAGCCAACGAGCAGTACTTC.

This chain uses TRBV27 with TRBJ1-2; D may be TRBD1 (5 bases). Trimming took 8 bases from V and 4 from J, leaving 14 bases between them. The CDR3 is made up of 13 amino acids. Germline V lookup: CDR1 MNHEY, CDR2 SMNVEV (reference sequence). CDR3 coding DNA: TGTGCCAGCGGCGTAAGGGGTGGCTATGGCTACACCTTC. It yields the protein CASGVRGGYGYTF.

The gene calls are TRBV7-9 and TRBJ2-3; 10 bases are a match to TRBD2. The junction had 5 bases not matched to a gene; V was cut back by 3 bases and J by 5 bases. The CDR3 spans 15 residues. CDR1 SEHNR and CDR2 FQNEAQ come from the germline V gene (reference sequence). CDR3: CASSFPSGREDTQYF. CDR3 DNA: TGTGCCAGCAGCTTTCCCAGCGGGAGGGAAGATACGCAGTATTTT.

The rearrangement uses TRBV19 and TRBJ2-2, with TRBD1 matching 7 bases. The length of the CDR3 is 14 residues. CDR1 LNHDA and CDR2 SQIVND come from the germline V gene (reference sequence). V lost 6 bases and J lost 6; bases outside the gene matches: 7. The CDR3 DNA reads TGTGCCAGTAGCCAACAGGGGTGGGCCGGGGAGCTGTTTTTT. As protein: CASSQQGWAGELFF. The variable domain in full, completed from reference TRBV19 and TRBJ2-2, reads DGGITQSPKYLFRKEGQNVTLSCEQNLNHDAMYWYRQDPGQGLRLIYYSQIVNDFQKGDIAEGYSVSREKKESFPLTVTSAQKNPTAFYLCASSQQGWAGELFFGEGSRLTVL.

The chain joins TRBV27 to TRBJ2-7, with TRBD1 as a possible D gene (6 bases). CDR1 is MNHEY and CDR2 is SMNVEV in the germline V gene (reference sequence). V lost 7 bases, J lost 3 bases, and 19 bases lay in between. CDR3 length equals 15 residues. As DNA, the CDR3 is TGTGCCAGCACCGCTGATGAGACAGGTCGCTACGAGCAGTACTTC. It specifies CASTADETGRYEQYF.

This clone has a single count. This chain joins TRBV28 and TRBJ2-5, with D possibly matching TRBD2 (5 bases). Germline assignment: CDR1 MDHEN and CDR2 SYDVKM. Trimming removed 4 bases from V and 8 bases from J, with 23 bases in between. This CDR3 region has 16 residues. Here the CDR3 reads CASSYAAARLAGTQYF. The CDR3 nucleotides read TGTGCCAGCAGTTACGCTGCTGCTAGGCTAGCCGGTACCCAGTACTTC.

This chain joins TRBV7-9 and TRBJ1-2; 7 bases match TRBD1. There are 16 residues in the CDR3. Trimming removed 1 base from V and 3 bases from J; junction bases left unmatched: 8. CDR1 and CDR2 from the germline V gene are SEHNR and FQNEAQ (reference sequence). Here the CDR3 reads CASSLGMGQLHYGYTF. CDR3 sequence (DNA): TGTGCCAGCAGCTTAGGAATGGGACAGCTGCACTATGGCTACACCTTC.

A note on this clone: The same CDR3 can be traced to other DNA sequences in this sample. The chain uses TRBV27 and TRBJ2-3, with TRBD2 identical over 11 bases. CDR1 and CDR2 (germline): MNHEY, SMNVEV (reference sequence). The CDR3 extends over 15 amino acids. Trimming took 3 bases from V and 6 from J; bases not matched to a gene: 5. CDR3 sequence reads: CASSLLAGGSDTQYF. CDR3 sequence (DNA): TGTGCCAGCAGTTTGCTAGCGGGAGGTTCGGATACGCAGTATTTT.